This is a list of T cell receptor beta chains from one sample in a study of cytomegalovirus exposure and HLA in healthy donors. Measured with immunoSEQ multiplex PCR; TCRdb has only the in-frame clones, and not every one. Of around 71,000 clones in the sample, under 80% are singletons; the top ten hold around 15%. The sample was PBMCs. Receptors were obtained from a male donor in good health and CMV-seropositive. Both conserved end residues are part of each CDR3. Fields, in order: V gene, clone size, CDR3 length, J gene, D gene, CDR3 DNA, CDR3 protein. The D gene is left open where the match is weak. Clone size is given for some rows only: seen once, a few or many times, or a class if the clone is expanded.

>TRBV30|.|15|TRBJ1-4|.
TGTGCCTGGAGACCGAGGAATATAGCGGGCGAAAAACTGTTTTTT
CAWRPRNIAGEKLFF
>TRBV7-9|.|15|TRBJ1-2|.
TGTGCCAGCAGCCCATCCATGGGGGGAGATGGCGGCTACACCTTC
CASSPSMGGDGGYTF
>TRBV6-1|few|15|TRBJ2-1|TRBD2
TGTGCCAGCAGTGACTCTAGCGGGATGATCTATGAGCAGTTCTTC
CASSDSSGMIYEQFF
>TRBV5-1|.|15|TRBJ2-7|TRBD1
TGCGCCAGCAGCTTGAATAGGGGGCCTATGTACGAGCAGTACTTC
CASSLNRGPMYEQYF
>TRBV5-1|.|14|TRBJ1-2|TRBD1
TGCGCCAGCAGCCCGGGACAGGGGGCGTCGGGCTACACCTTC
CASSPGQGASGYTF
>TRBV19|.|17|TRBJ2-1|TRBD2
TGTGCCAGTAGTATAGACCCGCCTAGCGGGATAGGGAATGAGCAGTTCTTC
CASSIDPPSGIGNEQFF
>TRBV7-9|few|15|TRBJ2-7|TRBD1
TGTGCCAGCAGCTTAGGTGCGGGACAGGGCTACGAGCAGTACTTC
CASSLGAGQGYEQYF
>TRBV29-1|.|13|TRBJ2-1|.
TGCAGCGTACACCAACTAGTTGGCGATGAGCAGTTCTTC
CSVHQLVGDEQFF
>TRBV25-1|.|14|TRBJ1-2|TRBD1
TGTGCCAGCAGGGGGGACAGGGGGCTACAGGGCTACACCTTC
CASRGDRGLQGYTF
>TRBV11-2|.|14|TRBJ1-4|TRBD1
TGTGCCAGCAGCATTGGGACAGGGAACGGAAAACTGTTTTTT
CASSIGTGNGKLFF
>TRBV30|.|15|TRBJ1-5|.
TGTGCCTGGAGACGGGGGGACCTTAGCAATCAGCCCCAGCATTTT
CAWRRGDLSNQPQHF
>TRBV5-6|.|15|TRBJ2-1|TRBD2
TGTGCCAGCATAGTTCCGGGGGGCTCCTACAATGAGCAGTTCTTC
CASIVPGGSYNEQFF
>TRBV6-1|.|14|TRBJ2-7|TRBD2
TGTGCCACCGGGACTAGCGGGAGGGCCTACGAGCAGTACTTC
CATGTSGRAYEQYF
>TRBV7-8|once|14|TRBJ1-5|.
TGTGCCAGCAGCTCCACAGGGAGCAATCAGCCCCAGCATTTT
CASSSTGSNQPQHF
>TRBV15|.|14|TRBJ1-2|.
TGTGCCACCACGCCCGGCGGGATCCACTATGGCTACACCTTC
CATTPGGIHYGYTF
>TRBV30|.|14|TRBJ2-7|TRBD1
TGTGCCTGGAGCCGGGACAGGGTCCGCGACGAGCAGTACTTC
CAWSRDRVRDEQYF
>TRBV2|.|12|TRBJ2-7|.
TGCGCCAGCAGCCAGGCCACCTACGAGCAGTACTTC
CASSQATYEQYF
>TRBV30|few|15|TRBJ2-3|.
TGTGCCTGGAGTGACCGGTCGGCGGGCACAGATACGCAGTATTTT
CAWSDRSAGTDTQYF
>TRBV7-2|once|16|TRBJ2-2|.
TGTGCCAGCAGCCCACGCCGCGTTTTCCCCGCCGGGGAGCTGTTTTTT
CASSPRRVFPAGELFF
>TRBV9|.|16|TRBJ2-1|TRBD2
TGTGCCAGCAGCGGGGGACTAGCGGGGCTAGCTCGTGAGCAGTTCTTC
CASSGGLAGLAREQFF
>TRBV7-6|once|15|TRBJ2-7|TRBD1
TGTGCCAGCAGCTGGGGTCCGGGACAGGGGTACGAGCAGTACTTC
CASSWGPGQGYEQYF
>TRBV9|few|15|TRBJ2-2|TRBD1
TGTGCCAGCAGCGCGCCGACAGGGCCTAGCGGGGAGCTGTTTTTT
CASSAPTGPSGELFF
>TRBV18|.|15|TRBJ2-7|TRBD2
TGTGCCAGCTCACCAACTAGCGGGAGCTCCTACGAGCAGTACTTC
CASSPTSGSSYEQYF
>TRBV5-6|few|18|TRBJ1-4|.
TGTGCCAGCAGCCCCCGGGGGTCCTCTTTTGCAACTAATGAAAAACTGTTTTTT
CASSPRGSSFATNEKLFF
>TRBV2|.|15|TRBJ1-5|TRBD1
TGTGCCAGCAGTGAGAGGGGGCAAGTAAATCAGCCCCAGCATTTT
CASSERGQVNQPQHF
>TRBV6-1|.|12|TRBJ1-5|.
TGTGCCAGCAGTGAGGGCCTACAGCCCCAGCATTTT
CASSEGLQPQHF
>TRBV5-6|few|16|TRBJ1-4|.
TGTGCCAGCAGCTTGGAAGGGGCACCCAGTGGAGAAAAACTGTTTTTT
CASSLEGAPSGEKLFF
>TRBV7-2|.|14|TRBJ2-5|.
TGTGCCAGCAGCCGGGGGGACAGGAAAGAGACCCAGTACTTC
CASSRGDRKETQYF
>TRBV6-5|.|14|TRBJ2-1|.
TGTGCCAGCAGTTACCGACAGATTGTCAATGAGCAGTTCTTC
CASSYRQIVNEQFF
>TRBV2|few|13|TRBJ1-1|TRBD1
TGTGCCAGCAGCGGACAGGGAAACACTGAAGCTTTCTTT
CASSGQGNTEAFF
>TRBV6-1|.|14|TRBJ1-6|.
TGTGCCAGCAGTCGGGACAACTATAATTCACCCCTCCACTTT
CASSRDNYNSPLHF
>TRBV28|.|20|TRBJ1-5|.
TGTGCCAGCATCCTGAACCGGGACTTACTAACCCTTGGGAGCAATCAGCCCCAGCATTTT
CASILNRDLLTLGSNQPQHF
>TRBV21-1|.|16|TRBJ1-3|.
TGTGCCAGCAGCAAAGCTCAGACAGTATCTGGAAACACCATATATTTT
CASSKAQTVSGNTIYF
>TRBV11-2|many|17|TRBJ2-7|TRBD2
TGTGCCAGCAGCTTGGCAAGCGGGGGGGTTAGCTCCTACGAGCAGTACTTC
CASSLASGGVSSYEQYF
>TRBV5-6|.|15|TRBJ2-5|TRBD1
TGTGCCAGCAGCTTGGGACAGGGGAGGTCAGAGACCCAGTACTTC
CASSLGQGRSETQYF
>TRBV11-1|few|13|TRBJ2-7|.
TGTGCCAGCAGCCAGGGACAAGGGTACGAGCAGTACTTC
CASSQGQGYEQYF
>TRBV10-2|.|15|TRBJ2-5|TRBD2
TGCGCCAGCAAGAGGACTAGCGGATTTCAAGAGACCCAGTACTTC
CASKRTSGFQETQYF
>TRBV4-2|.|17|TRBJ1-5|TRBD1
TGTGCCAGCAGCCCAGAGACAGGGGGCAATAGCAATCAGCCCCAGCATTTT
CASSPETGGNSNQPQHF
>TRBV19|.|18|TRBJ2-5|TRBD2
TGTGCCAGTAGTATAGTAGGTTCTAGCGGGAGTGTGCAAGAGACCCAGTACTTC
CASSIVGSSGSVQETQYF
>TRBV5-1|.|15|TRBJ1-1|TRBD1
TGCGCCAGCAGCTCTCGGACAGGGAAGGACACTGAAGCTTTCTTT
CASSSRTGKDTEAFF